This T cell receptor (beta chain) appears in the sequencing data of a study of blood T cells in healthy people across ages. Study-level findings and limits: Possibly, changes in expanded clonotypes were confounded because donor CMV status was unknown.

With respect to this clonotype: Its cognate antigen is unknown.

PBMCs were isolated at a quantity of at least 6 million per sample. The CDR3 runs 20 residues. CDR1 and CDR2 (germline): SQVTM, ANQGSEA. Trimming removed 5 bases from V and 0 bases from J; junction bases left unmatched: 23. It was with a sample-barcoded 5' primer and a J-beta primer mix that a second PCR of about 7 to 12 cycles was run. TCRdb redid the calling of the 5' RACE reads with MiXCR, one entry per CDR3 protein. The sample includes around 1,700,000 distinct CDR3 sequences, approximately 28% of them seen just once. The rearrangement links TRBV29-1 to TRBJ1-1, with TRBD1 identical over 8 bases. The sequence derives from a woman aged 25 to 39 in good health. Input material: blood. CDR3: CSVPRTGRLISQAMNTEAFF. CDR3 nucleotide sequence: TGCAGCGTTCCCCGGACAGGGCGATTGATTTCCCAAGCGATGAACACTGAAGCTTTCTTT.